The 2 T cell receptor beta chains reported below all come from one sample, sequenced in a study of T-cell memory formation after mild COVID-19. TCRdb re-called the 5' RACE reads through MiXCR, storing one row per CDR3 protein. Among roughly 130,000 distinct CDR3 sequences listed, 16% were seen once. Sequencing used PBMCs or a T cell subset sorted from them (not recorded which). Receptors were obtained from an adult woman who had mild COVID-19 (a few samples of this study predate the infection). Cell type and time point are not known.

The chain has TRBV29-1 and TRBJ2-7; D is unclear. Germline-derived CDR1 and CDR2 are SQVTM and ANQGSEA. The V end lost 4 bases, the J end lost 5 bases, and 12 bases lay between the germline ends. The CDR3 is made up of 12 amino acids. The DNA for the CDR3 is TGCAGCGTTGCGTTCATGGGCGACGAGCAGTACTTC. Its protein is CSVAFMGDEQYF.

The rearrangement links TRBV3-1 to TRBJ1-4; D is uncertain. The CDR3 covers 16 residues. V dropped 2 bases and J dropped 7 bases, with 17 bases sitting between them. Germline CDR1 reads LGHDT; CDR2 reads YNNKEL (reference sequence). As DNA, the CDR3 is TGTGCCAGCAGCCAACGGGGTGCGGGGAAGGGTGAAAAACTGTTTTTT. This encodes CASSQRGAGKGEKLFF.